Sequencing of this TCR beta chain was carried out in a study of shared clonotypes between healthy human individuals. The healthy adult donors were HIV-negative and reported no recent acute infections or vaccinations. The donors, all of them Caucasian adults, lived in Nashville, Tennessee. The V gene's germline CDR1 is SQVTM and CDR2 ANQGSEA. The CDR3 is made up of 14 amino acids. Germline trimming cut 4 bases from V and 1 base from J; bases unmatched to any gene: 4. Replicate PCRs for unsorted PBMC used about 0.3 ug DNA (approximately 33,000 T cell genomes). With ten immunoSEQ deep assay plates, unsorted PBMC DNA underwent sequencing. Data came from immunoSEQ multiplex PCR; TCRdb stores just in-frame clones and leaves some out. Among around 530,000 clones, 70% to 80% were seen once, and the ten largest hold around 12%.

Input material: PBMCs. The clonotype was recovered from a woman aged 40 to 50 in good health. Some clones in this sample may be carry-over from other donors' samples. This chain uses TRBV29-1 with TRBJ2-3; 8 nucleotides line up with TRBD1. The CDR3 nucleotides read TGCAGCGTTGGACAGGGGCTCGGCACAGATACGCAGTATTTT. Translation: CSVGQGLGTDTQYF.